These 27 T cell receptor beta chains came from one sample sequenced in a study of cytomegalovirus exposure and HLA in healthy donors. Both 60 Vbeta primers and 13 Jbeta primers went into the PCR. The table came from immunoSEQ multiplex PCR; TCRdb's copy has only in-frame clones and leaves some out. In the table there are under 70,000 clones, around 77% of which are singletons. The specimen sequenced was PBMCs. The receptor set was obtained from a male donor in good health and CMV-seropositive.

This clone was picked up a small number of times. The chain carries TRBV9 and TRBJ2-7; 7 bases map to TRBD1. Germline V lookup: CDR1 SGDLS, CDR2 YYNGEE. The CDR3 loop spans 14 amino acids. The junction had 3 bases not matched to a gene; V was cut back by 0 bases and J by 3 bases. The CDR3 here is CASSVGQGDYEQYF. DNA of the CDR3: TGTGCCAGCAGCGTAGGACAGGGAGACTACGAGCAGTACTTC. The complete variable domain, with remaining parts taken from reference TRBV9 and TRBJ2-7, reads DSGVTQTPKHLITATGQRVTLRCSPRSGDLSVYWYQQSLDQGLQFLIQYYNGEERAKGNILERFSAQQFPDLHSELNLSSLELGDSALYFCASSVGQGDYEQYFGPGTRLTVT.

The CDR3 is CASSLSSGSRRNTGELFF. For the CDR3, the DNA is TGTGCCAGCAGCTTGTCGTCCGGGTCTAGGCGTAACACCGGGGAGCTGTTTTTT. V gene TRBV5-6 combines with J gene TRBJ2-2; D gene uncertain. The CDR3 contains 18 residues. From germline, CDR1 is SGHDT and CDR2 YYEEEE. The V end was cut by 1 base, the J end by 2 bases, with 18 bases between.

The chain is built from TRBV9 and TRBJ2-1; D ambiguous. CDR3 size: 12 residues. The germline V gene encodes CDR1 SGDLS and CDR2 YYNGEE. Trimming stripped 0 bases from V and 7 bases from J, with 5 bases between. The CDR3 reads CASSVAQNEQFF. The CDR3, as DNA: TGTGCCAGCAGCGTAGCTCAGAATGAGCAGTTCTTC.

The chain recombines TRBV6-1 with TRBJ2-7, with 10 bases aligning to TRBD1. Looked up from germline, CDR1 is MNHNS and CDR2 is SASEGT. Trimming cost V 4 bases and J 5 bases; bases outside gene matches: 8. The CDR3 consists of 15 residues. CDR3 in amino acids: CASSGGDRGAHEQYF. In DNA form, the CDR3 reads TGTGCCAGCAGTGGGGGGGACAGGGGCGCCCACGAGCAGTACTTC.

The chain has TRBV4-3 and TRBJ2-5; TRBD2 matches at 10 bases. Germline CDR1 LGHNA, CDR2 YSLEER. There are 16 residues in the CDR3. The V segment lost 1 base and the J segment 5 bases; nucleotides outside the gene matches: 7. The CDR3 loop is CASSQGPSGGGETQYF. The CDR3 bases are TGCGCCAGCAGCCAAGGGCCTAGCGGGGGTGGGGAGACCCAGTACTTC.

The chain couples TRBV4-3 to TRBJ1-5; 10 bases line up with TRBD1. Germline V gene lookup returns CDR1 LGHNA and CDR2 YSLEER. The CDR3 consists of 15 residues. V was pared by 4 bases and J by 4 bases, with 4 bases of the junction left unmatched. In DNA form, the CDR3 reads TGCGCCAGCAGCCCGGGACAGGGGTGGAATCAGCCCCAGCATTTT. Encoded protein: CASSPGQGWNQPQHF.

This chain joins TRBV7-9 and TRBJ2-3; weak D call: TRBD1 (6 bases). This CDR3 is built from 16 residues. With 4 bases removed from V and 0 bases from J, the gap between germline ends came to 14 bases. The germline V gene encodes CDR1 SEHNR and CDR2 FQNEAQ (reference sequence). In DNA form, the CDR3 reads TGTGCCAGCAGCTCCCAGGGGCCCTCTAGCACAGATACGCAGTATTTT. Its translation: CASSSQGPSSTDTQYF.

This chain connects TRBV5-4 to TRBJ2-7, with D perhaps TRBD1 (5 bases). Deletions cut 5 bases from V and 2 bases from J, with 20 bases between. Germline loops: CDR1 SGHNT, CDR2 YYREEE (reference sequence). The CDR3 has 16 residues. CDR3 amino acids: CASSPSDSFFTYEQYF. Written as DNA, the CDR3 is TGTGCCAGCAGTCCAAGCGACAGCTTCTTTACCTACGAGCAGTACTTC.

The V gene is TRBV7-9, the J gene TRBJ2-3; 9 bases fit TRBD1. The V and J ends lost 6 bases and 6 bases, in that order; junction bases with no gene match: 13. The length of the CDR3 is 16 residues. Germline V lookup: CDR1 SEHNR, CDR2 FQNEAQ (reference sequence). The CDR3 nucleotides are TGTGCCAGCAGGGCCCTCGGGACAGGGAGTTCGGATACGCAGTATTTT. Protein product: CASRALGTGSSDTQYF.

The chain has TRBV27 and TRBJ2-3, with a tentative D call TRBD1 (6 bases). CDR1 and CDR2 from the germline V gene are MNHEY and SMNVEV (reference sequence). This CDR3 contains 13 residues. V lost 2 bases and J 13 bases, leaving 16 bases between the germline ends. CDR3 DNA sequence: TGTGCCAGCAGTTTAATAGGATCCCCAGGGGAGTATTTT. As protein: CASSLIGSPGEYF.

CDR3 loop: CASSGASRLNEQFF. For the CDR3, the DNA is TGCGCCAGCAGTGGCGCTAGCAGGTTAAATGAGCAGTTCTTC. The chain links TRBV5-1 to TRBJ2-1; D perhaps matches TRBD2 (5 bases). CDR3 length: 14 amino acids. From germline, CDR1 is SGHRS and CDR2 YFSETQ. Deletions cut 5 bases from V and 7 bases from J, with 16 bases between.

This chain links TRBV19 with TRBJ2-5; TRBD1 agrees at 8 bases. The CDR3 totals 13 residues. CDR1 and CDR2 from the germline V gene are LNHDA and SQIVND (reference sequence). The V and J ends lost 6 bases and 4 bases, in that order; junction bases with no gene match: 4. CDR3 bases: TGTGCCAGTAGCAATACAGGGGGAGAGACCCAGTACTTC. Encoded protein: CASSNTGGETQYF. Using reference TRBV19 and TRBJ2-5 for the parts outside the CDR3, the full variable domain is DGGITQSPKYLFRKEGQNVTLSCEQNLNHDAMYWYRQDPGQGLRLIYYSQIVNDFQKGDIAEGYSVSREKKESFPLTVTSAQKNPTAFYLCASSNTGGETQYFGPGTRLLVL.

The chain is built from TRBV7-2 and TRBJ1-2, with 10 bases that match TRBD1. The CDR3 length is 15 residues. The trim removed 5 bases at V and 4 bases at J, leaving 7 bases unmatched. The germline V gene encodes CDR1 SGHTA and CDR2 FQGNSA. CDR3: CASSPRTGGSYGYTF. The CDR3 bases are TGTGCCAGCAGCCCCCGGACAGGGGGAAGCTATGGCTACACCTTC.

The chain combines TRBV27 with TRBJ2-7; D is perhaps TRBD1 (5 bases). This CDR3 spans 13 amino acids. Germline loops: CDR1 MNHEY, CDR2 SMNVEV (reference sequence). V lost 4 bases and J 6 bases, leaving 13 bases between the germline ends. The CDR3 protein is CASSSAGKGEQYF. The CDR3 DNA follows: TGTGCCAGCAGTTCGGCAGGGAAAGGCGAGCAGTACTTC.

V and J are TRBV13 and TRBJ1-1; weak D call: TRBD1 (6 bases). The germline CDR1 and CDR2 sequences are PRHDT and FYEKMQ (reference sequence). Trimming took 4 bases from V and 5 from J, leaving 17 bases between them. The CDR3 is made up of 15 amino acids. CDR3 residues: CASSCRTGQKTEAFF. Here the CDR3 DNA reads TGTGCCAGCAGCTGCCGTACTGGACAGAAGACTGAAGCTTTCTTT.

This chain uses TRBV29-1 with TRBJ1-2, with D perhaps matching TRBD1 (6 bases). Germline V gene sequence: CDR1 SQVTM, CDR2 ANQGSEA. Trimming took off 7 bases at V and 10 bases at J, with 22 bases between the two ends. This CDR3 region has 13 residues. CDR3: CSGQVAGAPDYTF. DNA for the CDR3: TGCAGCGGTCAGGTCGCGGGGGCGCCGGACTACACCTTC.

This clone was recorded only once. The chain couples TRBV4-1 to TRBJ1-1, with 7 positions matching TRBD1. There are 17 residues in the CDR3. Trimming at V came to 4 bases and at J to 5 bases, leaving 16 bases not matched to a gene. CDR1 and CDR2 from the germline V gene are MGHRA and YSYEKL. The CDR3 DNA is TGCGCCAGCAGCCGCGTTGGGGTAGGGGGCGCGACAACTGAAGCTTTCTTT. The encoded protein is CASSRVGVGGATTEAFF.

The CDR3 loop is CASSEDPGTGNTIYF. The CDR3 DNA follows: TGTGCCAGCAGTGAAGATCCAGGGACTGGAAACACCATATATTTT. J is TRBJ1-3 and V is TRBV6-1, with D maybe TRBD1 (5 bases). With 1 base removed from V and 2 bases from J, the gap between germline ends came to 9 bases. The CDR3 sequence is 15 residues long. The V gene's germline CDR1 is MNHNS and CDR2 SASEGT.

This chain connects TRBV2 to TRBJ2-7, with TRBD1 matching 9 bases. The CDR3 is made up of 14 amino acids. Looked up from germline, CDR1 is SNHLY and CDR2 is FYNNEI. V gave up 5 bases and J gave up 3 bases; unmatched junction bases: 5. CDR3 nucleotide sequence: TGTGCCAGCAGTCCCGACAGGGGGTTCTACGAGCAGTACTTC. Translation: CASSPDRGFYEQYF.

The chain recombines TRBV2 with TRBJ1-5; a weak D match, TRBD1 (6 bases). The CDR3 runs 14 residues. With 5 bases removed from V and 6 bases from J, the gap between germline ends came to 14 bases. Per the germline V gene, CDR1 is SNHLY and CDR2 is FYNNEI. This CDR3 reads CASSQGGLSQPQHF. Written as DNA, the CDR3 is TGTGCCAGCAGTCAAGGGGGGCTCAGTCAGCCCCAGCATTTT.

The chain couples TRBV5-1 to TRBJ1-5; a weak D match, TRBD1 (6 bases). From germline, CDR1 is SGHRS and CDR2 YFSETQ. The CDR3 is made up of 14 amino acids. The V and J ends lost 3 bases and 5 bases respectively, with 12 bases between them. The chain's CDR3 is CASSSGQLDQPQHF. The CDR3 nucleotides read TGCGCCAGCAGCTCCGGACAGCTTGATCAGCCCCAGCATTTT.

The chain is built from TRBV5-4 and TRBJ1-4, with D unresolved. Trimming removed 3 bases from V and 8 bases from J, with 17 bases in between. There are 15 residues in the CDR3. Germline V gene lookup returns CDR1 SGHNT and CDR2 YYREEE (reference sequence). The CDR3 here is CASSSRAFEGEKLFF. The CDR3 DNA reads as TGTGCCAGCAGCTCCCGGGCTTTTGAGGGAGAAAAACTGTTTTTT. The whole variable domain, remainder taken from reference TRBV5-4 and TRBJ1-4, is ETGVTQSPTHLIKTRGQQVTLRCSSQSGHNTVSWYQQALGQGPQFIFQYYREEENGRGNFPPRFSGLQFPNYSSELNVNALELDDSALYLCASSSRAFEGEKLFFGSGTQLSVL.

V and J are TRBV27 and TRBJ1-2; 9 nucleotides line up with TRBD1. Looked up from germline, CDR1 is MNHEY and CDR2 is SMNVEV (reference sequence). With V trimmed by 2 bases and J by 7 bases, 8 bases remained unmatched. The CDR3 loop spans 15 amino acids. CDR3 region: CASSLLGQGYSGYTF. The CDR3 DNA is TGTGCCAGCAGTTTACTAGGACAGGGGTATAGTGGCTACACCTTC.

This clone was seen a few times. The chain has TRBV30 and TRBJ2-1, with 12 bases aligning to TRBD2. Per germline, CDR1 GTSNPN and CDR2 SVGIG (reference sequence). The CDR3 is 16 amino acids. The V segment lost 3 bases and the J segment 10 bases; nucleotides outside the gene matches: 13. The CDR3 DNA reads as TGTGCCTGGAGCCGGGGGGCTAGCGGGGGGGTCGGGGAGCAGTTCTTC. Its protein product is CAWSRGASGGVGEQFF.

This clone occurred a few times. This chain uses TRBV11-2 with TRBJ2-3, with 7 bases fitting TRBD1. This CDR3 has 15 residues. Trimming cost V 6 bases and J 4 bases; bases outside gene matches: 10. Germline loops: CDR1 SGHAT, CDR2 FQNNGV. CDR3 residues: CASRPGQAPPDTQYF. The CDR3 region has the DNA TGTGCCAGCAGACCCGGACAGGCCCCCCCAGATACGCAGTATTTT. The full variable domain, rest sourced from reference TRBV11-2 and TRBJ2-3, is EAGVAQSPRYKIIEKRQSVAFWCNPISGHATLYWYQQILGQGPKLLIQFQNNGVVDDSQLPKDRFSAERLKGVDSTLKIQPAKLEDSAVYLCASRPGQAPPDTQYFGPGTRLTVL.

This rearrangement joins TRBV7-2 to TRBJ1-6, with D perhaps TRBD1 (5 bases). V was shortened by 2 bases and J by 7 bases, with 24 bases between the two germline ends. Per the germline V gene, CDR1 is SGHTA and CDR2 is FQGNSA. This CDR3 contains 19 residues. CDR3: CASSLSYIFSQGFNSPLHF. The CDR3 DNA reads as TGTGCCAGCAGCTTAAGTTATATTTTTTCCCAGGGTTTCAATTCACCCCTCCACTTT.

V is TRBV7-8 and J is TRBJ1-2, with 9 nucleotides matching TRBD1. The CDR3 is 15 amino acids. Per germline, CDR1 SGHVS and CDR2 FQNEAQ. Unmatched junction bases numbered 8, after V lost 5 bases and J lost 4 bases. The DNA for the CDR3 is TGTGCCAGCAGCCAGGGACAGGGCGGGGTCTATGGCTACACCTTC. Amino acid sequence: CASSQGQGGVYGYTF.